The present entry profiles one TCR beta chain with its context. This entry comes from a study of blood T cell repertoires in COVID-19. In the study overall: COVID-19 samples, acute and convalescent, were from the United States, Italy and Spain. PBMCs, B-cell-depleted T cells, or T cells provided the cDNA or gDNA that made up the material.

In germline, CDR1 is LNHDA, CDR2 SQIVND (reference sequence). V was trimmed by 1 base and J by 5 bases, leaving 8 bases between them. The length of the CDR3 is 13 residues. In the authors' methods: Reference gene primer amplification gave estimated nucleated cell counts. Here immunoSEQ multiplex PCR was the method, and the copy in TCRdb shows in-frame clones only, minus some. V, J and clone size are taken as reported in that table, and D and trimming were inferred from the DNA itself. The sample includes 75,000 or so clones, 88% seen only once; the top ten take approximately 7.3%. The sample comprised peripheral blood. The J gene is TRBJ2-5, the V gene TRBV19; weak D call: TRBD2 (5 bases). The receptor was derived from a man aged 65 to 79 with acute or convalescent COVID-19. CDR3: CASSIVARETQYF. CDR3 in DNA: TGTGCCAGTAGTATAGTAGCGAGGGAGACCCAGTACTTC.